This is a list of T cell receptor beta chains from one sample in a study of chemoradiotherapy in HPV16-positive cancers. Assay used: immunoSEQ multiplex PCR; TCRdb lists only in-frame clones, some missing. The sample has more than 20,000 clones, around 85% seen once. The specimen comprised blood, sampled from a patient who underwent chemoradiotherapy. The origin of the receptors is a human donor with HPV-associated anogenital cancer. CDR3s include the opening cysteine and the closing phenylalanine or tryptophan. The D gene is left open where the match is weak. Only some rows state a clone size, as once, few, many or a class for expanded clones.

TGTGCCAGCTCACCAATATCCGGAACGGGCCAGGTCCAGCATTTT	CASSPISGTGQVQHF	.	TRBV18	.	TRBJ1-5
TGTGCCTGGAAGAGATTGGGGGGCGCTGCTAACAATGAGCAGTTCTTC	CAWKRLGGAANNEQFF	.	TRBV30	.	TRBJ2-1
TGTGCCAGCAGCCCGGGTAACTCTGGGGCCAACGTCCTGACTTTC	CASSPGNSGANVLTF	.	TRBV7-8	.	TRBJ2-6
TGCGCCAGCAGCCAAGATACGGCTAGCGGGAGCCAAACCTACGAGCAGTACTTC	CASSQDTASGSQTYEQYF	TRBD2	TRBV4-3	.	TRBJ2-7
TGCGCCAGCAGCCAAGGAATGAACACCGGGGAGCTGTTTTTT	CASSQGMNTGELFF	.	TRBV4-3	.	TRBJ2-2
TGTGCCAGCAGTTACCAGGGGAACACTGAAGCTTTCTTT	CASSYQGNTEAFF	.	TRBV7-9	few	TRBJ1-1
TGCGCCAGCAAGATAGACAGCTACACCGGGGAGCTGTTTTTT	CASKIDSYTGELFF	.	TRBV10-1	.	TRBJ2-2
TGTGCCAGCAGATTACCGGGACAGGAGGTCTCGCAGTATTTT	CASRLPGQEVSQYF	TRBD1	TRBV6-5	.	TRBJ2-3
TGTGCCAGCAGCCTGGGGACCGCCCCGGGGGAAAAACTGTTTTTT	CASSLGTAPGEKLFF	.	TRBV5-5	once	TRBJ1-4
TGTGCCAGCAGTAACAACTACGAGCAGTACTTC	CASSNNYEQYF	.	TRBV6-1	.	TRBJ2-7
TGTGCCAGCAGTTACTCAGGCCAGATTAATGAAAAACTGTTTTTT	CASSYSGQINEKLFF	.	TRBV6-5	few	TRBJ1-4
TGCGCCAGCAGCGAAGTTGGGCATCAAACTAATGAAAAACTGTTTTTT	CASSEVGHQTNEKLFF	.	TRBV5-1	.	TRBJ1-4
TGTGCCAGCAGGGATGGGGCTGACTATTCCTACGAGCAGTACTTC	CASRDGADYSYEQYF	.	TRBV28	.	TRBJ2-7
TGTGCCAGCAGCACTGGAGGCGGCTCCTACAATGAGCAGTTCTTC	CASSTGGGSYNEQFF	.	TRBV9	.	TRBJ2-1
TGTGCCAGCAGCTCCGCCCTAGCCGGGACAGGGAATGAAAAACTGTTTTTT	CASSSALAGTGNEKLFF	TRBD1	TRBV7-9	.	TRBJ1-4
TGTGCCTGGAGGGAAGCTGGTAGCACAGATACGCAGTATTTT	CAWREAGSTDTQYF	.	TRBV30	.	TRBJ2-3
TGTGCCAGCAGTGGGGGAGGACAGGGGTCTTGGGAAGGCTACACCTTC	CASSGGGQGSWEGYTF	TRBD1	TRBV6-1	.	TRBJ1-2
TGTGCCAGCAGCTTGGACTCAGGACATCCTTCCTACGAGCAGTACTTC	CASSLDSGHPSYEQYF	.	TRBV11-2	.	TRBJ2-7
TGTGCCAGCTCACCAGAGCAAGCAGGCACGCAGTATTTT	CASSPEQAGTQYF	.	TRBV18	.	TRBJ2-3
TGTGCCAGCAGCTTTGAGGGCGGTTTGAACACTGAAGCTTTCTTT	CASSFEGGLNTEAFF	.	TRBV5-4	.	TRBJ1-1
TGTGCCAGCTCCACCCGGGACAGGAACTCTGGCTACACCTTC	CASSTRDRNSGYTF	TRBD1	TRBV18	.	TRBJ1-2
TGCGCCAGCAGCCAAGATCACGGGACCGGTGTGGATACGCAGTATTTT	CASSQDHGTGVDTQYF	.	TRBV4-3	few	TRBJ2-3
TGTGCCTGGGGGGCGGGGGCGCGAACCCTCCACTTT	CAWGAGARTLHF	.	TRBV30	.	TRBJ1-6
TGCGCCAGCAGCGCCGGGACGGAAGAGACCCAGTACTTC	CASSAGTEETQYF	.	TRBV5-1	once	TRBJ2-5
TGTGCCAGCAGTGATGAGGCAGCCCGAGGTCAGCCCCAGCATTTT	CASSDEAARGQPQHF	.	TRBV2	.	TRBJ1-5
TGCGCCAGCAGCCAAGAGACTAGAACAGATACGCAGTATTTT	CASSQETRTDTQYF	.	TRBV4-3	few	TRBJ2-3
TGTGCCAGCAGCTTCCCCAAAGACTCCTACAATGAGCAGTTCTTC	CASSFPKDSYNEQFF	.	TRBV5-5	.	TRBJ2-1
TGTGCCAGTAGTATAGGTTCAACGGGGCGAAATCAGCCCCAGCATTTT	CASSIGSTGRNQPQHF	.	TRBV19	.	TRBJ1-5
TGTGCCAGCAGTTACCGTTCCCGAGCCAGCTATGGCTACACCTTC	CASSYRSRASYGYTF	.	TRBV6-5	.	TRBJ1-2
TGTGCCAGCAGCTTAGGTCCCACACGAGAAGCTTTCTTT	CASSLGPTREAFF	.	TRBV11-3	.	TRBJ1-1
TGCGCCAGCTTCCCCCCGGGGGTTTCCACGCGCAATGAGCAGTTCTTC	CASFPPGVSTRNEQFF	.	TRBV10-1	.	TRBJ2-1
TGCGCCAGCAGCCAATTTGCTAGCGGCAATGAGCAGTTCTTC	CASSQFASGNEQFF	TRBD2	TRBV4-3	.	TRBJ2-1
TGTGCCAGCAGCTCCGGGGCCCAGAAGACCTGGAACACTGAAGCTTTCTTT	CASSSGAQKTWNTEAFF	.	TRBV7-9	.	TRBJ1-1
TGTGCCAGCAGTGAAGTCCGGGACACCATATATTTT	CASSEVRDTIYF	.	TRBV6-1	.	TRBJ1-3
TGCGCCAGCAGCTTGCAGGGTCGTGAAGCTTTCTTT	CASSLQGREAFF	.	TRBV5-1	once	TRBJ1-1
TGCGCCAGCAGCCAAGAGAGGCGTCAGGGGGGCACCGGGGAGCTGTTTTTT	CASSQERRQGGTGELFF	.	TRBV4-3	.	TRBJ2-2
TGTGCCAGCAGCAATTTGGTGACAGTCTACTCTGGGGCCAACGTCCTGACTTTC	CASSNLVTVYSGANVLTF	.	TRBV21-1	.	TRBJ2-6
TGTGCCAGCAGCTTAGTACAGGGGGCCTCTGGAAACACCATATATTTT	CASSLVQGASGNTIYF	TRBD1	TRBV7-6	.	TRBJ1-3
TGTGCCAGCGGGGACAATGAGCAGTTCTTC	CASGDNEQFF	.	TRBV7-9	.	TRBJ2-1
TGTGCGACCAACACTGAAGCTTTCTTT	CATNTEAFF	.	TRBV7-9	.	TRBJ1-1